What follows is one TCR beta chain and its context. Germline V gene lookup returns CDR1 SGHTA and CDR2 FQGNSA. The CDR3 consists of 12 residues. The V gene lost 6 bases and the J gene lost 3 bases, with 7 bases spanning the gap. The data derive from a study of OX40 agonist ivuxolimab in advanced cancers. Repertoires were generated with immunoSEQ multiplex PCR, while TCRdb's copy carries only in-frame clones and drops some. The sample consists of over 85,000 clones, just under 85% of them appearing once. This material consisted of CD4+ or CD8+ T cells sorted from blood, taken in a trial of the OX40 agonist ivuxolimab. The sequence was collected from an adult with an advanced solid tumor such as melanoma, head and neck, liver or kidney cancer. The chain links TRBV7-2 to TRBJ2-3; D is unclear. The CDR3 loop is CASRPSTDTQYF. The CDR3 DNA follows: TGTGCCAGCAGGCCTTCGACAGATACGCAGTATTTT.